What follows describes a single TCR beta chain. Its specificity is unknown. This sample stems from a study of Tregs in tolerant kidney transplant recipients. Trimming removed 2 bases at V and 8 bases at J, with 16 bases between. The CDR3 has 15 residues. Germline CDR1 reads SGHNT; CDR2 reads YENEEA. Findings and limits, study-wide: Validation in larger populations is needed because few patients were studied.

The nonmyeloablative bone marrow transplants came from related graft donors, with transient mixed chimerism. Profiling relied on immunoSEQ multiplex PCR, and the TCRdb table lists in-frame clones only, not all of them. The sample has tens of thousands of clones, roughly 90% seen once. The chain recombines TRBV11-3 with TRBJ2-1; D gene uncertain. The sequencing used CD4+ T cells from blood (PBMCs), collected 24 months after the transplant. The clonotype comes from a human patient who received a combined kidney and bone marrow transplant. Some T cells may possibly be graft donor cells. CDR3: CASSLISYLGYEQFF. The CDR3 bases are TGTGCCAGCAGCTTAATTTCGTATTTGGGCTATGAGCAGTTCTTC.